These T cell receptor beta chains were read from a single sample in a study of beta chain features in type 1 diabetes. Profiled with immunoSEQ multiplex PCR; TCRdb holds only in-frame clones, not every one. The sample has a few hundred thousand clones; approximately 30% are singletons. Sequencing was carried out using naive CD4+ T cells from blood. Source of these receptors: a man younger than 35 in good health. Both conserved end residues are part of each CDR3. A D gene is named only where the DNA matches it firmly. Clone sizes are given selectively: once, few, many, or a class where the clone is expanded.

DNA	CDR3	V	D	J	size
TGCGCCAGCAGCTTTGCCGATGAGCAGTTCTTC	CASSFADEQFF	TRBV5-1	-	TRBJ2-1	-
TGTGCCTGGGATCCCCACAGAGACTATGGCTACACCTTC	CAWDPHRDYGYTF	TRBV30	-	TRBJ1-2	once
TGTGCCAGCAGTTCCCCTGACAGATACAATGAGCAGTTCTTC	CASSSPDRYNEQFF	TRBV27	-	TRBJ2-1	-
TGTGCCAGCAGTTCCGCTAGCGGGAGGTTAGAGACCCAGTACTTC	CASSSASGRLETQYF	TRBV2	TRBD2	TRBJ2-5	-
TGCAGCGTTGAAGGTCTTACAGATACGCAGTATTTT	CSVEGLTDTQYF	TRBV29-1	-	TRBJ2-3	-
TGTGCCAGCAGTGAAAGCTATACCAATCAGCCCCAGCATTTT	CASSESYTNQPQHF	TRBV6-1	-	TRBJ1-5	-
TGTGCCAGCAGCATAACTAGCGGGAGGGCCGCAGATACGCAGTATTTT	CASSITSGRAADTQYF	TRBV2	TRBD2	TRBJ2-3	-
TGTGCCAGCAGTAACCCCCGGAAGCGGGAGGCAGATACGCAGTATTTT	CASSNPRKREADTQYF	TRBV6-6	TRBD2	TRBJ2-3	few
TGTGCCAGCAGCCCTAGCGGGGCTTACAATGAGCAGTTCTTC	CASSPSGAYNEQFF	TRBV7-2	TRBD2	TRBJ2-1	-
TGCGCCAGCAGCTTACCAGGGCTTGCACCCTACGAGCAGTACTTC	CASSLPGLAPYEQYF	TRBV5-1	-	TRBJ2-7	-
TGTGCTAGCAGCCCCCGAGCGAACACCGGGGAGCTGTTTTTT	CASSPRANTGELFF	TRBV7-7	-	TRBJ2-2	-
TGTGCCAGCAGTTTATGGAGCCTAGCGGGAGGCGGGGATACGCAGTATTTT	CASSLWSLAGGGDTQYF	TRBV28	TRBD2	TRBJ2-3	-
TGTGCCAGCTCACCGGGACAGGGTACCTACAATGAGCAGTTCTTC	CASSPGQGTYNEQFF	TRBV18	TRBD1	TRBJ2-1	-